Listed below are T cell receptor beta chains from one sample, sequenced in a study of blood T cell repertoires in COVID-19. This table comes from immunoSEQ multiplex PCR, and its TCRdb copy is limited to in-frame clones, with some not included. The sample yields approximately 250,000 clones, less than 90% seen once. The specimen was peripheral blood. The source of these receptors is a woman between 40 and 50 years old who had recovered from COVID-19. CDR3s include the opening cysteine and the closing phenylalanine or tryptophan. The order of the fields is D gene, V gene, J gene, clone size, CDR3 DNA, CDR3 protein. A D gene is named only where the DNA matches it firmly. Clone size is shown for a subset of rows, as once, few, many or a class of expanded clone.

>TRBD1|TRBV7-6|TRBJ1-5|-
TGTGCCAGCAGCGACGGGACAGGGGGCTGGCCCCAGCATTTT
CASSDGTGGWPQHF
>-|TRBV30|TRBJ2-7|-
TGTGCCTGGAGCAAGGAGTTACTGCAGTACTTC
CAWSKELLQYF
>-|TRBV3-1/TRBV3-2|TRBJ2-3|-
TGTGCCAGCAGCCATACCGGGACACCAAGCACAGATACGCAGTATTTT
CASSHTGTPSTDTQYF
>TRBD1|TRBV2|TRBJ2-1|-
TGTGCCAGCAGTGAAGCCTTCCCGGACAGGCGCGTCCCCGTTGAGCAGTTCTTC
CASSEAFPDRRVPVEQFF
>TRBD1|TRBV10-2|TRBJ1-3|few
TGCGCCAGCAGCAGGGGGCGCGGAGGAAACACCATATATTTT
CASSRGRGGNTIYF
>TRBD1|TRBV5-1|TRBJ1-2|-
TGCGCCAGCAGCTCGGACGGGACAGGCTTCGACTATGGCTACACCTTC
CASSSDGTGFDYGYTF
>-|TRBV2|TRBJ1-2|-
TGTGCCAGCAGTGCGACAGGCACTAACTATGGCTACACCTTC
CASSATGTNYGYTF
>TRBD1|TRBV29-1|TRBJ2-2|-
TGCAGCGTTGCAAGACAGGGGGCCGGGGAGCTGTTTTTT
CSVARQGAGELFF
>TRBD2|TRBV2|TRBJ2-1|-
TGTGCCAGTAGGACTAGGAGCTCCTACAATGAGCAGTTCTTC
CASRTRSSYNEQFF
>-|TRBV5-4|TRBJ1-4|-
TGTGCCAGCAGCGTACATGGGCTTGTTGAAAAACTGTTTTTT
CASSVHGLVEKLFF
>-|TRBV27|TRBJ1-1|-
TGTGCCAGCTGTCGAAGAGCGGCAGGCGCGGTGAACACTGAAGCTTTCTTT
CASCRRAAGAVNTEAFF
>-|TRBV30|TRBJ2-7|-
TGTGCCTGGACCAGGGGTTCCGAGCAGTACTTC
CAWTRGSEQYF
>TRBD2|TRBV7-9|TRBJ2-5|-
TGTGCCAGCAGCTCCACCGGGACTAGCTATGAGACCCAGTACTTC
CASSSTGTSYETQYF
>-|TRBV28|TRBJ1-1|-
TGTGCCAGCATTCTCACGGGAGGGACTGAAGCTTTCTTT
CASILTGGTEAFF
>TRBD1|TRBV28|TRBJ2-3|-
TGTGCCAGCAGTTTCGGACAGGCAACGCAGTATTTT
CASSFGQATQYF
>-|TRBV5-4|TRBJ1-5|-
TGTGCCAGCAGCCCGTTCGGTCGGAATCAGCCCCAGCATTTT
CASSPFGRNQPQHF
>-|TRBV6-6|TRBJ2-3|-
TGTGCCAGCAGTTTGGGCGAAGGGGCAGATACGCAGTATTTT
CASSLGEGADTQYF
>-|TRBV5-5|TRBJ2-3|-
TGTGCCAGCAGCATCGACGGGAAAAGCACAGATACGCAGTATTTT
CASSIDGKSTDTQYF
>TRBD2|TRBV2|TRBJ2-1|-
TGTGCCAGCAGTAAGACTAGCGGGGCCTACAATGAGCAGTTCTTC
CASSKTSGAYNEQFF
>-|TRBV5-6|TRBJ1-3|-
TGTGCCAGCAGCTTGGACAGTTCTGGAAACACCATATATTTT
CASSLDSSGNTIYF
>-|TRBV5-1|TRBJ1-1|few
TGCGCCAGCAGCTTGTTACAGACCACTGAAGCTTTCTTT
CASSLLQTTEAFF
>-|TRBV7-2|TRBJ2-5|few
TGTGCCAGCAGCTCCTCCCAAGCCGAGACCCAGTACTTC
CASSSSQAETQYF
>TRBD2|TRBV20-1|TRBJ2-3|once
TGCAGTGCTAGTCGGGCTAGCGGGGGGGCATATACGCAGTATTTT
CSASRASGGAYTQYF
>-|TRBV28|TRBJ1-1|-
TGTGCCAGCAGTCAAGGGGGTTTAGGGTTAACTGAAGCTTTCTTT
CASSQGGLGLTEAFF
>-|TRBV3-1/TRBV3-2|TRBJ1-3|-
TGTGCCAGCAGCCAAGAAGCGGGGTTCTCTGGAAACACCATATATTTT
CASSQEAGFSGNTIYF
>TRBD1|TRBV27|TRBJ2-1|-
TGTGCCAGCAGTAACCGGGACAGGGGGCGCGGCGAGCAGTTCTTC
CASSNRDRGRGEQFF
>-|TRBV7-2|TRBJ1-1|-
TGTGCCAGCGGCCGAACAGTGACTGAAGCTTTCTTT
CASGRTVTEAFF
>-|TRBV5-1|TRBJ1-4|-
TGCGCCAGCAGGCTAGGGGCAATGGAGGAAAAACTGTTTTTT
CASRLGAMEEKLFF
>TRBD1|TRBV28|TRBJ1-4|-
TGTGCCAGCAGAACGGACAGGGCTAATGAAAAACTGTTTTTT
CASRTDRANEKLFF
>-|TRBV28|TRBJ2-1|-
TGTGCCAGCAGTTTCTCTAGCTCCTACAATGAGCAGTTCTTC
CASSFSSSYNEQFF
>-|TRBV28|TRBJ1-2|-
TGTGCCAGCAGTTCCCCGATCTCTCAGGGTCATGGCTACACCTTC
CASSSPISQGHGYTF
>-|TRBV28|TRBJ2-5|-
TGTGCCAGCAGTTCTGGACAGCAAGAGACCCAGTACTTC
CASSSGQQETQYF
>TRBD1|TRBV6-5|TRBJ2-7|-
TGTGCCAGCAGTAACAGGGGGCTATCCTACGAGCAGTACTTC
CASSNRGLSYEQYF
>-|TRBV4-1|TRBJ1-4|-
TGCGCCAGCAGCCAAGAAGGGGGAGGGGTCGAAAAACTGTTTTTT
CASSQEGGGVEKLFF
>TRBD1|TRBV10-3|TRBJ2-7|-
TGTGCCAGCTTACCGGGACAGGGCGTGGGCGAGCAGTACTTC
CASLPGQGVGEQYF
>-|TRBV7-9|TRBJ2-3|-
TGTGCCAGCAGCTGGCGGGAATCCAATTCCGTCACAGATACGCAGTATTTT
CASSWRESNSVTDTQYF
>-|TRBV14|TRBJ2-5|-
TGTGCCAGCAGCCAAGTACTTGAGACCCAGTACTTC
CASSQVLETQYF
>TRBD1|TRBV7-9|TRBJ1-2|once
TGTGCCAGCAGCGCCCAGCGGACAGGGGGAGGCTACACCTTC
CASSAQRTGGGYTF
>-|TRBV3-1/TRBV3-2|TRBJ1-1|-
TGTGCCAGCAGCCAATATATGGGGGCCTCTGAAGCTTTCTTT
CASSQYMGASEAFF
>-|TRBV30|TRBJ1-3|few
TGTGCCTGGAGTGTACTTGGTACTGGAAACACCATATATTTT
CAWSVLGTGNTIYF
>-|TRBV19|TRBJ2-7|-
TGTGCCAGTAGTACCACAGGGAGAAGTGGCGAGCAGTACTTC
CASSTTGRSGEQYF
>-|TRBV7-9|TRBJ1-3|-
TGTGCCAGCAGCTTACCTCCCGGGGACACCATATATTTT
CASSLPPGDTIYF
>TRBD1|TRBV7-9|TRBJ2-3|-
TGTGCCAGCAGAGCAGCCGGGACAGTCACAGATACGCAGTATTTT
CASRAAGTVTDTQYF
>-|TRBV30|TRBJ1-1|-
TGTGCCTGGAGTGTGTCGGGGGTGAACACTGAAGCTTTCTTT
CAWSVSGVNTEAFF
>-|TRBV2|TRBJ1-6|-
TGTGCCAGCAGTGAAAGGAGGCAGCATAATTCACCCCTCCACTTT
CASSERRQHNSPLHF
>-|TRBV7-7|TRBJ2-5|-
TGTGCCAGCAGCCTAAGGCGGGACTTGGGTCGGGAGACCCAGTACTTC
CASSLRRDLGRETQYF
>TRBD1|TRBV18|TRBJ1-5|-
TGTGCCAGCTCACCGGTCGGACAGGGAAATCAGCCCCAGCATTTT
CASSPVGQGNQPQHF
>TRBD2|TRBV9|TRBJ2-3|-
TGTGCCAGCAGCGAGAGGGGGGGACTAGCAACAGATACGCAGTATTTT
CASSERGGLATDTQYF
>-|TRBV27|TRBJ2-7|-
TGTGCCAGCAGCCGCCTAGGGGCATACGAGCAGTACTTC
CASSRLGAYEQYF
>TRBD2|TRBV9|TRBJ2-1|once
TGTGCCAGCAGTACCGGGACTACCAGGGAGAGGCAGTTCTTC
CASSTGTTRERQFF
>-|TRBV28|TRBJ2-7|few
TGTGCCAGCAGGCAGGGAACCTACGAGCAGTACTTC
CASRQGTYEQYF
>-|TRBV20-1|TRBJ2-3|once
TGCAGTGCTGAGCTCACGTCGACGCAGTATTTT
CSAELTSTQYF
>TRBD2|TRBV5-4|TRBJ2-3|-
TGTGCCAGCAGCAGCGCGCTAGCGGGGGGAACAGATACGCAGTATTTT
CASSSALAGGTDTQYF